This is a list of T cell receptor beta chains from one sample in a study of T cells after yellow fever vaccination. TCRdb re-called the 5' RACE reads through MiXCR, storing one row per CDR3 protein. The data contain hundreds of thousands of distinct CDR3 sequences, roughly 3.5% of them seen just once; the ten biggest clones take up around 24%. Sequenced here: PBMCs, sampled on the day of the yellow fever booster vaccination. These receptors were taken from a young man who received the YFV17D yellow fever vaccine. The CDR3 runs from the conserved cysteine through the conserved F or W. A clone size is listed for some rows: how often the clone was seen (once, few, many), or a class if it is expanded.

V	size	J	CDR3
TRBV29-1	many	TRBJ1-2	CSVEGPGGAYTF
TRBV7-2	many	TRBJ2-7	CASSLFLGISYEQYF
TRBV6-2/TRBV6-3	many	TRBJ1-2	CASMPYRIFYGYTF
TRBV18	few	TRBJ1-3	CASSRGQISGNTIYF
TRBV11-2	.	TRBJ2-7	CASSLYPAQQSDEQYF
TRBV5-1	few	TRBJ1-2	CASSLGDRIGSGYTF
TRBV19	many	TRBJ2-1	CASSIDQIPKDSRRDEQFF
TRBV7-9	many	TRBJ2-1	CASSRDRAAREQFF
TRBV25-1	.	TRBJ1-5	CASSQGINQPQHF
TRBV9	many	TRBJ2-3	CASSVRGPRSDTQYF
TRBV27	many	TRBJ2-2	CASSLGQGAVFKGELFF
TRBV30	few	TRBJ2-3	CAWTTRGADTQYF
TRBV3-1	.	TRBJ1-6	CASSQGGLRQVHF
TRBV23-1	many	TRBJ2-4	CATLMKNQGGPKNIQYF
TRBV5-4	.	TRBJ1-3	CASSSDISSGNTIYF
TRBV4-1	many	TRBJ1-2	CASSRSAGEVAGYTF
TRBV15	many	TRBJ2-5	CATSRDRSWGETQYF
TRBV7-9	many	TRBJ2-7	CASGYEQYF
TRBV11-3	many	TRBJ1-1	CASSLDGPNTEAFF
TRBV5-1	many	TRBJ2-3	CASSTGLAALDTQYF
TRBV7-6	.	TRBJ1-1	CASSSGTSTEAFF
TRBV6-2/TRBV6-3	few	TRBJ1-4	CASRGLGDREKLFF
TRBV20-1	few	TRBJ1-6	CSARTGGQIHF
TRBV4-3	many	TRBJ1-2	CASSQVGGGGYTF
TRBV4-3	.	TRBJ1-2	CASSQGQTENYGYTF
TRBV15	.	TRBJ2-5	CATSRAGLAGIETQYF
TRBV5-6	few	TRBJ1-2	CASSLVERRNYGYTF
TRBV5-1	many	TRBJ2-2	CASSRRLGPYTGELFF
TRBV4-3	many	TRBJ2-5	CASSQEPPTSGGSQYF
TRBV7-2	many	TRBJ2-1	CASSSLVRVSYNEQFF
TRBV20-1	.	TRBJ2-3	CSASAVQGALADTQYF
TRBV6-4	many	TRBJ2-3	CASSSGLAGSDTQYF
TRBV20-1	many	TRBJ2-5	CSASPASGQETQYF
TRBV7-6	many	TRBJ2-5	CASSLWLRGQETQYF
TRBV20-1	many	TRBJ2-3	CSAQRQGDTQYF
TRBV28	.	TRBJ1-4	CASSIRTGVIEKLFF
TRBV7-9	.	TRBJ2-6	CASSLGWGSGANVLTF
TRBV29-1	many	TRBJ2-7	CSVRRQDSYEQYF
TRBV9	few	TRBJ2-7	CASSVGGPSYEQYF
TRBV7-2	few	TRBJ2-5	CASSFSLLAGTQETQYF
TRBV7-2	.	TRBJ1-3	CASSLFDRGPGNTIYF
TRBV24-1	few	TRBJ2-3	CATSSTGEDTQYF
TRBV2	.	TRBJ2-5	CASSVDSYRETQYF
TRBV12-3/TRBV12-4	few	TRBJ1-4	CASSQAEEKLFF
TRBV20-1	many	TRBJ2-2	CSARDARATGELFF
TRBV5-1	many	TRBJ2-5	CASSWLTSGGQETQYF
TRBV7-2	.	TRBJ1-4	CASSTSTNEKLFF
TRBV6-2/TRBV6-3	.	TRBJ2-2	CASLNRLAGARNTGELFF
TRBV5-5	many	TRBJ2-7	CASSQTTREQYF
TRBV28	many	TRBJ2-2	CASSIKTETTGELFF
TRBV20-1	.	TRBJ2-3	CSAEADTTDTQYF
TRBV5-1	few	TRBJ2-3	CASGGARSTDTQYF
TRBV7-2	many	TRBJ1-5	CASRLKGTPGQPQHF
TRBV4-1	.	TRBJ2-1	CASSQGLGLEQFF